The 23 T cell receptor beta chains reported below all come from one sample, sequenced in a study of tumor and adjacent non-tumor tissue in lung cancer. TCRbeta libraries were built with three rounds of nested PCR, modified from ARM-PCR. TCRdb reprocessed the multiplex PCR reads with MiXCR, giving one entry per CDR3 protein. The table includes 55,000 to 75,000 distinct CDR3 sequences, approximately 63% detected once. The template was RNA from unsorted bulk tissue. Input material: lung tumor tissue. Receptors were obtained from a man between 50 and 59 years old with non-small cell lung cancer.

This chain uses TRBV30 with TRBJ1-2, with D tentatively TRBD1 (6 bases). The CDR3 has 14 residues. Germline V gives CDR1 GTSNPN, CDR2 SVGIG (reference sequence). CDR3 DNA: TGTGCATGGTTTCCTCCGGGAGGGGGACATAGCTACACCTTC. Protein product: CAWFPPGGGHSYTF. Based on the CDR3 plus reference TRBV30 and TRBJ1-2, the full variable domain is SQTIHQWPATLVQPVGSPLSLECTVEGTSNPNLYWYRQAAGRGLQLLFYSVGIGQISSEVPQNLSASRPQDRQFILSSKKLLLSDSGFYLCAWFPPGGGHSYTFGSGTRLTVV.

This clonotype was observed a single time. This could be a read error, since a much larger clone is one nucleotide away. Here the CDR3 omits its conserved ending phenylalanine or tryptophan, so a read error is the likely source. The chain recombines TRBV5-4 with TRBJ2-2; the match to TRBD2 covers 13 bases. Trimming removed 4 bases from V and 6 bases from J; junction bases left unmatched: 6. This CDR3 is built from 16 residues. Per the germline V gene, CDR1 is SGHNT and CDR2 is YYREEE (reference sequence). DNA for the CDR3: TGTGCCAGCAGCCATGGGACTAGCGGGGCCCCCGGGGAGCTGTTTTAT. Encoded protein: CASSHGTSGAPGELFY.

The rearrangement links TRBV9 to TRBJ2-7; D is ambiguous. Trimming removed 0 bases at V and 0 bases at J, with 7 bases between. Germline V CDR1 and CDR2: SGDLS, YYNGEE. This CDR3 spans 14 amino acids. CDR3 region: CASSVGQTSYEQYF. CDR3 nucleotides: TGTGCCAGCAGCGTAGGTCAAACCTCCTACGAGCAGTACTTC.

Note on this clonotype: A single base separates this from a much larger clone, so it may be a read error. The genes are TRBV5-1 and TRBJ2-7; D gene unclear. Germline assignment: CDR1 SGHRS and CDR2 YFSETQ. This CDR3 contains 14 residues. CDR3 protein: CASSLIVSPYEHYF. As DNA, the CDR3 is TGCGCCAGCAGCTTGATAGTATCTCCCTACGAGCATTACTTC. The full variable domain, in which reference TRBV5-1 and TRBJ2-7 provide the parts outside the CDR3, is KAGVTQTPRYLIKTRGQQVTLSCSPISGHRSVSWYQQTPGQGLQFLFEYFSETQRNKGNFPGRFSGRQFSNSRSEMNVSTLELGDSALYLCASSLIVSPYEHYFGPGTRLTVT.

This clonotype has at least ten counts. The chain combines TRBV28 with TRBJ2-1, with a weak D call TRBD2 (6 bases). V was shortened by 1 base and J by 2 bases, with 15 bases between the two germline ends. The V gene's germline CDR1 is MDHEN and CDR2 SYDVKM. The CDR3 is 17 amino acids. The CDR3 bases are TGTGCCAGCAGTTTATATCAGACGGGAGTCGCCTACAATGAGCAGTTCTTC. This sequence encodes CASSLYQTGVAYNEQFF.

The chain is built from TRBV11-2 and TRBJ2-4, with 8 bases that match TRBD1. CDR3 length equals 15 residues. Germline V gene lookup returns CDR1 SGHAT and CDR2 FQNNGV. With 5 bases clipped from V and 5 bases from J, the junction kept 8 bases outside the gene matches. The CDR3 bases are TGTGCCAGCAGCCAGACAGGGGAGGTCCAAAACATTCAGTACTTC. As protein: CASSQTGEVQNIQYF.

About this clonotype itself: A much larger clone differs from this one at a single base, so this may be a read error. This rearrangement joins TRBV13 to TRBJ2-3; 9 bases agree with TRBD2. V gave up 1 base and J gave up 4 bases; unmatched junction bases: 3. The germline V gene has CDR1 PRHDT and CDR2 FYEKMQ (reference sequence). This CDR3 has 15 residues. The CDR3 nucleotides are TGTGCCAGCAGCTTAGAGCGGGAGGTCGCAGATACGCAGTATTTT. Amino acids: CASSLEREVADTQYF. Full variable domain (missing parts from reference TRBV13 and TRBJ2-3): AAGVIQSPRHLIKEKRETATLKCYPIPRHDTVYWYQQGPGQDPQFLISFYEKMQSDKGSIPDRFSAQQFSDYHSELNMSSLELGDSALYFCASSLEREVADTQYFGPGTRLTVL.

Points on this clonotype: A read error may be the cause here, since a much bigger clone is one base away. The rearrangement uses TRBV13 and TRBJ2-7, with D possibly being TRBD1 (6 bases). V gave up 4 bases and J gave up 5 bases, with 15 bases separating them. In germline, CDR1 is PRHDT, CDR2 FYEKMQ (reference sequence). The CDR3 sequence is 14 residues long. CDR3 loop: CASSWNRDAHEQYV. CDR3 sequence (DNA): TGTGCCAGCAGCTGGAACAGGGATGCCCACGAGCAGTACGTC.

V usage is TRBV11-2 and J usage is TRBJ2-3; D remains ambiguous. The CDR3 is 12 residues long. Trimming took 8 bases from V and 5 from J, leaving 11 bases between them. The germline V gene encodes CDR1 SGHAT and CDR2 FQNNGV. CDR3: CASGRSRDTQYF. As DNA, the CDR3 is TGTGCCAGCGGCCGGAGCCGAGATACGCAGTATTTT. The full variable domain, rest sourced from reference TRBV11-2 and TRBJ2-3, is EAGVAQSPRYKIIEKRQSVAFWCNPISGHATLYWYQQILGQGPKLLIQFQNNGVVDDSQLPKDRFSAERLKGVDSTLKIQPAKLEDSAVYLCASGRSRDTQYFGPGTRLTVL.

To note about this clonotype: Sequence at one end of the junction differs from germline and may be a read error. This chain joins TRBV6-5 and TRBJ2-7; no reliable D call. CDR3 length: 12 amino acids. Germline loops: CDR1 MNHEY, CDR2 SVGAGI. In DNA form, the CDR3 reads TGTGCCAGCGCCCGGCATGGCTACGAGCATTACTTC. Residues: CASARHGYEHYF.

With regard to this clonotype: The junction differs from germline at one of its ends, possibly a read error. The chain uses TRBV11-3 and TRBJ2-5, with a possible D match to TRBD2 (6 bases). CDR3 length: 17 amino acids. Looked up from germline, CDR1 is SGHNT and CDR2 is YENEEA. Here the CDR3 DNA reads TGTGCCAGCAGCTTATCGACTAACGGGGGTTTACAAGAGACACAGTACTTC. This codes for CASSLSTNGGLQETQYF.

CDR3: CASSQAVAVRTDEQYF. CDR3 in DNA: TGCGCCAGCAGCCAAGCTGTGGCCGTGAGGACAGATGAGCAGTATTTT. The chain carries TRBV4-1 and TRBJ2-3, with D perhaps TRBD1 (6 bases). CDR1 and CDR2 from the germline V gene are MGHRA and YSYEKL. V was clipped by 1 base and J by 11 bases, with 22 bases between them. The CDR3 loop spans 16 amino acids.

As to this clonotype: Germline is not matched at one junction end, which may reflect a read error. The rearrangement uses TRBV7-2 and TRBJ2-1, with 11 nucleotides matching TRBD2. The CDR3 runs 16 residues. The germline V gene has CDR1 SGHTA and CDR2 FQGNSA. DNA for the CDR3: TGTACCAGCAGCTTACCCACTAGCGGGAGAAACAATGAGCACTTCTTC. Amino acids: CTSSLPTSGRNNEHFF.

In the case of this clonotype: A read error may account for a junction end that differs from germline. CDR3 region: CVSTNSGSYNSPIHF. CDR3 in DNA: TGTGTCAGCACCAACTCCGGATCCTATAATTCACCCATCCACTTT. The chain joins TRBV6-6 to TRBJ1-6; D is unresolved. This CDR3 has 15 amino acids. Germline V gives CDR1 MNHNY, CDR2 SVGAGI (reference sequence).

In the case of this clonotype: An end of the junction does not agree with germline; a read error may underlie this. The chain is built from TRBV6-6 and TRBJ1-1; 8 nucleotides align to TRBD1. CDR1 is MNHNY and CDR2 is SVGAGI in the germline V gene (reference sequence). The CDR3 is 18 amino acids. The CDR3 reads CVSSYHPRTGRMNTEVFF. DNA of the CDR3: TGTGTCAGCAGTTACCACCCCCGGACAGGGCGCATGAACACTGAAGTTTTCTTT.

Concerning this clonotype itself: At one end, the junction sequence differs from germline, possibly due to a read error. The chain employs TRBV24-1 and TRBJ2-1; D is possibly TRBD1 or TRBD2 (6 bases each). Germline CDR1 reads KGHDR; CDR2 reads SFDVKD. The CDR3 runs to 15 residues. CDR3: CAISEGGWPTNVQFF. The CDR3 DNA reads as TGTGCCATCAGTGAGGGGGGATGGCCCACAAATGTGCAGTTCTTC.

This chain links TRBV20-1 with TRBJ2-7; 7 bases are a match to TRBD2. V trimming: 6 bases; J trimming: 7 bases; junction bases outside the gene matches: 21. The CDR3 has 16 residues. Germline assignment: CDR1 DFQATT and CDR2 SNEGSKA (reference sequence). The CDR3 reads CSALAVERPSPGEQYF. CDR3 in DNA: TGCAGTGCCCTAGCGGTGGAGAGGCCTAGTCCGGGAGAGCAGTACTTC.

In regard to this clonotype: A much bigger clone sits one base away, suggesting this may be a read error. The CDR3 nucleotides read TGCAGTGCTGGTGGTGGCAGGGGGCTTGGCGAGCAGTACTTC. As protein: CSAGGGRGLGEQYF. The J gene is TRBJ2-7, the V gene TRBV20-1; 8 bases are shared with TRBD1. V lost 5 bases to trimming and J lost 6 bases; unmatched junction nucleotides: 12. The CDR3 totals 14 residues. Germline loops: CDR1 DFQATT, CDR2 SNEGSKA (reference sequence).

The chain carries TRBV20-1 and TRBJ2-3; 11 positions match TRBD2. The V gene end was trimmed by 6 bases and the J gene end by 7 bases; junction bases not matched to a gene: 9. The length of the CDR3 is 14 residues. Germline CDR1 and CDR2: DFQATT and SNEGSKA (reference sequence). The CDR3 region is CSAPLAGGRNTQYF. The DNA of the CDR3 is TGCAGTGCACCCCTAGCGGGGGGCCGGAATACGCAGTATTTT.

The rearrangement links TRBV4-1 to TRBJ1-4; the match to TRBD1 covers 9 bases. This CDR3 is built from 15 residues. Germline loops: CDR1 MGHRA, CDR2 YSYEKL. J gave up 13 bases and V 6 bases, and 15 bases lay outside the gene matches. CDR3 coding DNA: TGCGCCAGCAGGCCACTCGGGACAGGGCGCGAGAGACTGTTTTTT. It encodes CASRPLGTGRERLFF.

Regarding this clonotype: A read error may be the cause here, since a much bigger clone is one base away. The rearrangement joins TRBV28 to TRBJ1-5; D unresolved. Per the germline V gene, CDR1 is MDHEN and CDR2 is SYDVKM. The CDR3 is made up of 15 amino acids. The V end lost 2 bases, the J end lost 3 bases, and 11 bases lay between the germline ends. CDR3 in DNA: TGTGCCAGCAGTTTACCTGACATCCTCAATCAGCCCCAGCATTTT. Encoded protein: CASSLPDILNQPQHF.

This clonotype was seen at least ten times. The chain joins TRBV6-2 or TRBV6-3 to TRBJ1-3; D remains unclear. With 6 bases removed from V and 0 bases from J, the gap between germline ends came to 9 bases. This CDR3 has 14 amino acids. Germline V lookup: CDR1 MNHEY, CDR2 SVGEGT. Here the CDR3 DNA reads TGTGCCAGCAGGGGAGCGGTCTCTGGAAACACCATATATTTT. It encodes CASRGAVSGNTIYF.

A word on this clonotype: At one boundary the junction diverges from the germline segment, which might be a read error. This sequence joins TRBV11-3 and TRBJ2-1; 10 bases align to TRBD2. The CDR3 totals 17 residues. Germline V gene data show CDR1 as SGHNT and CDR2 as YENEEA. The CDR3 coding sequence is TGTGCCAGCAGCTTAGGGGCTAGCGGGGGACCTGGCGATGAACAGTCCTTC. It specifies CASSLGASGGPGDEQSF.